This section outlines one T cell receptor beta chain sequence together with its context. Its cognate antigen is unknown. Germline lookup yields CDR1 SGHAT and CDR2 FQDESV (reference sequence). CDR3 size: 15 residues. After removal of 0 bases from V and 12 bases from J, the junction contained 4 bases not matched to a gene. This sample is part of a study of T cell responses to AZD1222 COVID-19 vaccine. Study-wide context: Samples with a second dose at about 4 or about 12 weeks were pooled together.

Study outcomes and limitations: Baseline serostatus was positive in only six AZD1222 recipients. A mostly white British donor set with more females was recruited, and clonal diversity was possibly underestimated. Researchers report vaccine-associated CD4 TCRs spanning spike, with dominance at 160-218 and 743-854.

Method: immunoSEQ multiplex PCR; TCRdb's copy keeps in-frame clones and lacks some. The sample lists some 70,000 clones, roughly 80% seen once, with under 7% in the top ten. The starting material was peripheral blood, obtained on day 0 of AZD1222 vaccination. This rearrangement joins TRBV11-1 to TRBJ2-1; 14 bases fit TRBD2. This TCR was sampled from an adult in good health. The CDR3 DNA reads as TGTGCCAGCAGCTTAGCCGGGACTAGCGGGGGTACGCAGTTCTTC. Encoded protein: CASSLAGTSGGTQFF.